Sequencing of this TCR beta chain was carried out in a study of blood T cell repertoires in COVID-19. Background on the study: COVID-19 samples, acute and convalescent, were from the United States, Italy and Spain.

Original handling: Estimated nucleated cell counts came from reference gene primer amplification. Produced via immunoSEQ multiplex PCR; TCRdb's table is partial and in-frame only. D and trimming come from the DNA, and the V and J calls and clone size come from that table. Among about 150,000 clones listed, about 90% were seen once. CDR3 length: 15 amino acids. Trimming removed 4 bases from V and 3 bases from J; junction bases left unmatched: 6. Germline loops: CDR1 SGHRS, CDR2 YFSETQ. Sequencing was carried out using peripheral blood. The clonotype was recovered from a man aged 50-59 years who had recovered from COVID-19. The chain carries TRBV5-1 and TRBJ2-3, with TRBD1 matching over 9 bases. CDR3 nucleotides: TGCGCCAGCAGCATCCGGACAGGGGATACAGATACGCAGTATTTT. Its translation: CASSIRTGDTDTQYF.